Listed below are T cell receptor beta chains from one sample, sequenced in a study of T cell responses to AZD1222 COVID-19 vaccine. The repertoire was sequenced with immunoSEQ multiplex PCR; TCRdb's copy has only in-frame clones and lacks some. The table has roughly 100,000 clones, approximately 90% seen once; the top ten hold 2.5%. The sample in question was peripheral blood, obtained on day 0 of AZD1222 vaccination. The receptor source for this set is an adult in good health. Both conserved end residues are part of each CDR3. D genes are given only for firm matches. Clone sizes are given selectively: once, few, many, or a class where the clone is expanded.

V	D	length	J	size	DNA	CDR3
TRBV2	.	15	TRBJ1-1	.	TGTGCCAGCAGTGAAAACCGGGGGATGAACACTGAAGCTTTCTTT	CASSENRGMNTEAFF
TRBV29-1	.	13	TRBJ1-2	once	TGCAGCGTTGCCCCGGGCGGAGACTATGGCTACACCTTC	CSVAPGGDYGYTF
TRBV5-1	TRBD1	16	TRBJ2-5	.	TGCGCCAGCAGCTTGTCCGTCCGACAGGGTAGGGAGACCCAGTACTTC	CASSLSVRQGRETQYF
TRBV2	.	13	TRBJ1-2	.	TGTGCCAGCAGTTTTACAAGTCGGGATGGCTACACCTTC	CASSFTSRDGYTF
TRBV19	.	11	TRBJ1-2	once	TGTGCCAGTATGACAGCCTATGGCTACACCTTC	CASMTAYGYTF
TRBV27	TRBD1	16	TRBJ1-1	.	TGTGCCAGCAGTTCAAAACCTACAGGGGGCATACCTGAAGCTTTCTTT	CASSSKPTGGIPEAFF
TRBV19	.	12	TRBJ2-7	few	TGTGCCAGTAGAAGCCCCTCGTACGAGCAGTACTTC	CASRSPSYEQYF
TRBV29-1	.	13	TRBJ1-2	.	TGCAGCGTTGAAGACCAGGGTACCTATGGCTACACCTTC	CSVEDQGTYGYTF
TRBV5-5	TRBD1	14	TRBJ2-7	.	TGTGCCAGCAGGCGTTCGGACAGGACCTACGAGCAGTACTTC	CASRRSDRTYEQYF
TRBV7-2	.	13	TRBJ2-2	.	TGTGCCAGCAGCTTGGAGAACACCGGGGAGCTGTTTTTT	CASSLENTGELFF
TRBV6-5	TRBD1	15	TRBJ1-1	once	TGTGCCAGCAGTTACTCGAGCAGGGGGGGCACTGAAGCTTTCTTT	CASSYSSRGGTEAFF
TRBV18	.	14	TRBJ2-5	.	TGTGCCAGCTCACCACGGGGACAAGGGGGGACCCAGTACTTC	CASSPRGQGGTQYF
TRBV18	.	15	TRBJ1-2	.	TGTGCCAGCTCACCTCCAGGCCAAAAGGGCTATGGCTACACCTTC	CASSPPGQKGYGYTF
TRBV5-1	TRBD1	14	TRBJ1-4	.	TGCGCCAGCAGCCCGACAGGGGGTAATGAAAAACTGTTTTTT	CASSPTGGNEKLFF
TRBV2	.	12	TRBJ2-7	.	TGTGCCAGCAGTGACGGGCCACAGGGCGGGTACTTC	CASSDGPQGGYF
TRBV4-1	.	15	TRBJ2-3	.	TGCGCCAGCAGCCAAGTGGGACTCCTCACAGATACGCAGTATTTT	CASSQVGLLTDTQYF